The clone carrying this TCR beta chain has only a few counts. Its antigen is still unknown. Indicated time point: persistent/refractory GD, antithyroid drugs over 5 years with positive TRAb. PBMC-derived RNA was used for the TCR library. Staff drew around 10 milliliters of peripheral blood into EDTA tubes. This sample is part of a study of regulatory T cells in long-lasting Graves disease. General observations from the study: Peripheral blood, not thyroid tissue, was the sole material studied.

iRepertoire HTBI primers and Arm-PCR of CDR3 regions built TCR beta libraries. TCRdb ran MiXCR on the multiplex PCR reads and lists one entry per CDR3 protein. The table lists about 290,000 distinct CDR3 sequences, around 23% of them singletons. The CDR3 loop spans 18 amino acids. V lost 1 base and J lost 0, with 16 bases in between. Germline V lookup: CDR1 SGHTA, CDR2 FQGNSA. The source material was peripheral blood mononuclear cells (PBMCs), sampled when the disease was refractory, from a patient treated with antithyroid drugs. This receptor was obtained from a female donor with Graves disease. The gene calls are TRBV7-2 and TRBJ1-3; D possibly corresponds to TRBD1 (6 bases). The CDR3 sequence is CASSLERWGHPSGNTIYF. The CDR3 nucleotides are TGTGCCAGCAGCTTAGAGCGTTGGGGACACCCCTCTGGAAACACCATATATTTT.